The clone carrying this T cell receptor beta chain is large (0.1 to 1%). The TRBV12-4/TRBJ1-2 clonotypes were amplified using barcode primers with ligated adaptors. TCRdb recomputed calls from the multiplex PCR reads with MiXCR, one row per CDR3 protein. Of 450 to 600 distinct CDR3 sequences listed, approximately 0.81% are singletons. Trimming took 2 bases from V and 2 from J, leaving 12 bases between them. CDR3 length: 15 amino acids. The V and J genes are TRBV12-3 or TRBV12-4 and TRBJ1-2; no firm D call. The TCR was taken from a female donor with breast cancer. Sequencing input: naive CD4+ T cells sorted from blood. Subset specified: naive CD4+ T cells, CD4+CD45RA+CD25-. This CDR3 is CASSLRESRNYGYTF. CDR3 in DNA: TGTGCCAGCAGTTTAAGGGAGTCTCGGAACTATGGCTACACCTTC.